This T cell receptor (beta chain) was sequenced in a study of beta chain features in type 1 diabetes (dated by TCRdb to 2017 to 2018). Broadly, across the study: No differences in mean age, gender distribution, total cell number or subset yield were found between patients and healthy donors. The study compared the TCRB repertoires of sorted circulating CD4+ T cell subsets in recently diagnosed type 1 diabetes patients with those in matched healthy donors. Regulatory and stem cell-like memory subsets were obtained from only 8 patients and about 8 healthy donors, while naive and central memory subsets were obtained from all 30 or so donors. A total of roughly 99,000,000 sorted cells were examined across all samples, and the number of cells per subset was strongly correlated with RNA yield. The paper's findings and limits, for the study overall: Type 1 diabetes patients showed a moderate but significant shortening of TCRB CDR3 length in all four CD4+ subsets. Only small numbers of individuals were included in the HLA sub-analyses, which left unresolved whether HLA type had any influence on TCRB rearrangement. At VDJ recombination sites, type 1 diabetes patients had fewer insertions and more deleted nucleotides, which implies abnormalities in thymic rearrangement. Because cDNA was sequenced instead of genomic DNA, activated cells with high expression could be over-represented, although the groups did not differ in activation or CD3 levels. Naive, central memory and regulatory TCRB repertoires appeared to be more similar among patients than among healthy donors. PCR may preferentially amplify shorter templates, but because patient and control samples were amplified and corrected together, any resulting skew would affect both groups equally.

The CDR3 measures 17 amino acids from cysteine to phenylalanine. Only the CDR3 portion is preserved as DNA: 51 bases, with reading frame beginning at the first base. Ends trimmed: V by 1 base, J by 6 bases; bases unmatched to a gene: 10. CDR1 and CDR2, per the germline V gene, are KGHSH and LQKENI. A single peripheral blood draw of approximately 100 mL on average was collected from each donor into heparinised tubes. A BD FACSAria II and a panel including CD45RO, CCR7, CD25, CD127, CD95 and CD27 were used to sort naive, central memory, regulatory and stem cell-like memory CD4+ T cells. A purity above 95% was achieved for all sorted populations. PBMCs were separated immediately by Lymphoprep density gradient centrifugation and were stained directly, without being cultured. So that batch effects would be minimized, each experiment stained and sorted samples in pairs, pairing one healthy donor with one patient.

Comment on this clone: Its antigen is not yet known. No quality values exist for individual bases; no much larger clone is one base distant.

The High Capacity cDNA Reverse Transcription Kit was used to reverse transcribe all of the isolated RNA, meaning that expressed TCRB transcripts were what got sequenced. Deep immunoSEQ sequencing was performed on naive, central memory and regulatory T cell samples, with an average of around 3.5 million total reads per sample. After sorted cells were lysed in RLT buffer, RNA was extracted with DNase-treated RNeasy Micro or Mini kits, with the choice depending on cell number. To prevent cross-contamination, each cell subset was processed individually, whereas patient and healthy donor samples were processed jointly. The immunoSEQ multiplex PCR was used to amplify TCRB sequences from cDNA, generating 87-bp fragments that spanned the CDR3 region. Sequencing of the amplicons was done on the Illumina HiSeq platform. From the authors' description of their analysis: Synthetic template baselines were used to correct PCR bias computationally, reads within Hamming distance 2 were collapsed together, and singletons that could not be merged were discarded. Reads were aligned to IMGT to assign V, D and J genes, CDR3 length, and insertions or deletions at six rearrangement sites. Clonotype counts were normalized to sorted cell number within each subset before computing true diversity and Gini coefficients with the tcR R package. Repertoire sharing was quantified using the overlap coefficient calculated on TCRB nucleotide sequences. Out-of-frame TCRB sequences from naive cells were analyzed as a proxy for the pre-selection repertoire. Drawn from immuneACCESS, this table holds only the in-frame rearrangements with V and J called that TCRdb kept. Clones are partly lost; checked studies trace under half to an unresolved V gene and leave the rest unexplained. V and J calls and clone size come straight from that table; D and trimming were deduced from the DNA. Recorded for this sample are about 410,000 clones; approximately 13% of them occurred a single time. The top ten hold around 0.039% of the sample.

The chain is made from TRBV18 and TRBJ2-7, with 12 middle bases fitting TRBD1. The TCR sequence derives from a young man in good health. The source material was naive CD4+ T cells from blood. Read against the paper, the sample's cell subset or site label means: true naive CD4+ T cells. The CDR3 region has the sequence CASSPLGQGARNREQYF. The DNA reads as follows: TGTGCCAGCTCACCACTGGGACAGGGGGCGCGGAATCGCGAGCAGTACTTC.